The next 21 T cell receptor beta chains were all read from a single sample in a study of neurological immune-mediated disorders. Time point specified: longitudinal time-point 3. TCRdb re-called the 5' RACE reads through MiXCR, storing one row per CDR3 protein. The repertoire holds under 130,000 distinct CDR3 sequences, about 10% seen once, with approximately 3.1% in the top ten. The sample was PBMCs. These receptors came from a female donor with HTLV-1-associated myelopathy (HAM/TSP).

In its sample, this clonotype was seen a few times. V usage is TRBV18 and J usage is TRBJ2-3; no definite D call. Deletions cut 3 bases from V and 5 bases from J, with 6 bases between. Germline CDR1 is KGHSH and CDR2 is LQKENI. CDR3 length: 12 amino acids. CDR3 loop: CASSPVGDTQYF. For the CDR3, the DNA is TGTGCCAGCTCACCGGTCGGAGATACGCAGTATTTT.

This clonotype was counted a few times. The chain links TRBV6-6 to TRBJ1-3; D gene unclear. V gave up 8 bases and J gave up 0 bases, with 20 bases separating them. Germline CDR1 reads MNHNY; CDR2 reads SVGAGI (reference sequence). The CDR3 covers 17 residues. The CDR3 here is CASVAQDGLHSGNTIYF. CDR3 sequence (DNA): TGTGCCAGCGTAGCCCAGGATGGTCTCCACTCTGGAAACACCATATATTTT.

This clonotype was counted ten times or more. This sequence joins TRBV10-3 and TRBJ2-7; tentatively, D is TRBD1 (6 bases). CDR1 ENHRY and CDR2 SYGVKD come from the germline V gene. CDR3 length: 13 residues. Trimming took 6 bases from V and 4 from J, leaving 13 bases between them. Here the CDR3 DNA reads TGTGCCATCAGATCCGGGACAAATTACGAGCAGTACTTC. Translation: CAIRSGTNYEQYF.

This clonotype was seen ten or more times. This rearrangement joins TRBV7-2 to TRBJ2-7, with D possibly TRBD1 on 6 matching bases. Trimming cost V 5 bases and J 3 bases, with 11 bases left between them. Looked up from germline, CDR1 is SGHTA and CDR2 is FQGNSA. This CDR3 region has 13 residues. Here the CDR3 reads CASSQGQYYEQYF. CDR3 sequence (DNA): TGTGCCAGCAGCCAAGGACAGTACTACGAGCAGTACTTC.

In DNA, the CDR3 is TGTGCCAGCGCCCGGCGGTTCCTTCTAAGTGTTACCGGGGAGCTGTTTTTT. This sequence encodes CASARRFLLSVTGELFF. The rearrangement links TRBV28 to TRBJ2-2; D remains unclear. The CDR3 is 17 amino acids. Germline loops: CDR1 MDHEN, CDR2 SYDVKM. Trimming cost V 8 bases and J 5 bases, with 24 bases left between them.

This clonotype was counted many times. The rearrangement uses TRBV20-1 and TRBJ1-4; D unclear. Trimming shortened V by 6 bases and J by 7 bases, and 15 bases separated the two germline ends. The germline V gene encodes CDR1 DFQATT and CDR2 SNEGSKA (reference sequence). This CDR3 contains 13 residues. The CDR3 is CSASVPYGEKLFF. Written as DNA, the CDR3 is TGCAGTGCGTCGGTCCCTTATGGTGAAAAACTGTTTTTT.

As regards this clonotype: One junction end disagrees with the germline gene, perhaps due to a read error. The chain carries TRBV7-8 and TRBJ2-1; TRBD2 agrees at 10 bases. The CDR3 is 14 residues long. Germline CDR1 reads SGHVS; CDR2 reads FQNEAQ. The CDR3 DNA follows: TGTGCCAGCAGCTTAAGCGGGGGGGCCGGTGAGCGGTTCTTC. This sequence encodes CASSLSGGAGERFF.

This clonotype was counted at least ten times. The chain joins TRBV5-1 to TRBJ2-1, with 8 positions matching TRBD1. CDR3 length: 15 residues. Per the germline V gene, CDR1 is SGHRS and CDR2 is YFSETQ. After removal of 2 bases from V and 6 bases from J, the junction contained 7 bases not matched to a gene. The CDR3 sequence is CASSFYGQGGNEQFF. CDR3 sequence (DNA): TGCGCCAGCAGCTTTTACGGACAGGGTGGCAATGAGCAGTTCTTC.

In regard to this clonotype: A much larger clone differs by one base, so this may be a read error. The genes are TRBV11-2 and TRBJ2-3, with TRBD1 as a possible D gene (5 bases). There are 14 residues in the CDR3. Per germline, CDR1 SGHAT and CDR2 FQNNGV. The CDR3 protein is CVSSPSRAADTQYF. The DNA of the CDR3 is TGTGTCAGCAGCCCGAGCAGGGCGGCAGATACGCAGTATTTT.

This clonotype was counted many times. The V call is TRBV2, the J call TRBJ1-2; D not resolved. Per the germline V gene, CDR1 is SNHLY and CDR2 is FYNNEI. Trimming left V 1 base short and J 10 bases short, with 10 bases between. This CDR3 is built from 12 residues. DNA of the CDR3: TGTGCCAGCAGTGAAGTCCTCGGGGACTACACCTTC. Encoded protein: CASSEVLGDYTF.

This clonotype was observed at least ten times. CDR3 nucleotide sequence: TGTGCCAGCAGCAAGAAGACAGTTAGCAATCAGCCCCAGCATTTT. Amino acids: CASSKKTVSNQPQHF. V is TRBV21-1 and J is TRBJ1-5; the table's TRBD1 call for D was not verified on the DNA. TRBV21-1 is marked as a pseudogene. The CDR3 is 15 residues long.

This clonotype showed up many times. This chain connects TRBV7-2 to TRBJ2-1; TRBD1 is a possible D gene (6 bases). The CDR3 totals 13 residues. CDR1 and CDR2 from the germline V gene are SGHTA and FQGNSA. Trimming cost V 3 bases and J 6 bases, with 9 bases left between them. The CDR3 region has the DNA TGTGCCAGCAGCTTCGCAGGGGTCAATGAGCAGTTCTTC. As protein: CASSFAGVNEQFF.

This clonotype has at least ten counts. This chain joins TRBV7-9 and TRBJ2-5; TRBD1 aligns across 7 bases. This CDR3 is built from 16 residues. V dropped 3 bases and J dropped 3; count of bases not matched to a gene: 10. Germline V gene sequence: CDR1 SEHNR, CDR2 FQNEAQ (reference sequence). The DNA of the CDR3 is TGTGCCAGCAGCTTTGGGACAGTCAGCATTAAAGAGACCCAGTACTTC. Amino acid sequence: CASSFGTVSIKETQYF.

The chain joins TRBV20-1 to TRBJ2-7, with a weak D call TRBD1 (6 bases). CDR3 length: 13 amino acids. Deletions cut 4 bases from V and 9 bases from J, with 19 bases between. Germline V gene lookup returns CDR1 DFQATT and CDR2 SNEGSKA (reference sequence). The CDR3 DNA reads TGCAGTGCTATATTGGGGGCCGAGGTCGGGCAGTACTTC. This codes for CSAILGAEVGQYF.

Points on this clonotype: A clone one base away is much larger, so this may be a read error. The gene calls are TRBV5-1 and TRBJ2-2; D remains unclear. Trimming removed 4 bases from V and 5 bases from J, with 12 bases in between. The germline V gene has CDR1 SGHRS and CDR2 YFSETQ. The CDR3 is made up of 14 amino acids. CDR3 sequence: CASSQDGWTGELFF. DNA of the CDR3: TGCGCCAGCAGCCAGGATGGGTGGACCGGGGAGCTGTTTTTT.

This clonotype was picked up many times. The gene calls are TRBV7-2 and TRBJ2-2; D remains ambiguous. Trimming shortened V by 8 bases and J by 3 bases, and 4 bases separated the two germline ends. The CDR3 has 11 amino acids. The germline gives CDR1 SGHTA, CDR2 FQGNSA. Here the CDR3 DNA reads TGTGCCAGCGGCGACACCGGGGAGCTGTTTTTT. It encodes CASGDTGELFF. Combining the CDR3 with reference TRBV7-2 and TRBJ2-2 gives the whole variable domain GAGVSQSPSNKVTEKGKDVELRCDPISGHTALYWYRQSLGQGLEFLIYFQGNSAPDKSGLPSDRFSAERTGGSVSTLTIQRTQQEDSAVYLCASGDTGELFFGEGSRLTVL.

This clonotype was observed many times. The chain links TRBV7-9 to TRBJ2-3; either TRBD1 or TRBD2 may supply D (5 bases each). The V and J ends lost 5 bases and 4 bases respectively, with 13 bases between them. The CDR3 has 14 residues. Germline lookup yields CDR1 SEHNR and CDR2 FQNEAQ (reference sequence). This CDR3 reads CASSPGAGADTQYF. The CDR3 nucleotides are TGTGCCAGCAGCCCCGGGGCAGGAGCAGATACGCAGTATTTT. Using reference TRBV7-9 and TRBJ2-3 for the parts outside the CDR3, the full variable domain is DTGVSQNPRHKITKRGQNVTFRCDPISEHNRLYWYRQTLGQGPEFLTYFQNEAQLEKSRLLSDRFSAERPKGSFSTLEIQRTEQGDSAMYLCASSPGAGADTQYFGPGTRLTVL.

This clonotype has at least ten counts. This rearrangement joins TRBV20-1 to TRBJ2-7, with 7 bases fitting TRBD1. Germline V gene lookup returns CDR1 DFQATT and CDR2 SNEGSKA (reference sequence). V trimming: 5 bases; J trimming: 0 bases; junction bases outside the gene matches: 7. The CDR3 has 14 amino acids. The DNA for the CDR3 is TGCAGTGCTCAGACCGGGACAGCCTCCTACGAGCAGTACTTC. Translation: CSAQTGTASYEQYF.

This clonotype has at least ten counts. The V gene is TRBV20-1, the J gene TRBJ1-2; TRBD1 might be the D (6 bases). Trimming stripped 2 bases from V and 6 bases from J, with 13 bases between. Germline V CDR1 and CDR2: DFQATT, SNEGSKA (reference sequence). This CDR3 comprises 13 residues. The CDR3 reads CSARLWGPNGYTF. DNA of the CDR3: TGCAGTGCTAGACTCTGGGGGCCCAATGGCTACACCTTC.

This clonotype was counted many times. The CDR3 DNA is TGTGCCAGCAGTTCGGGACAGACAGATACGCAGTATTTT. Its protein is CASSSGQTDTQYF. The rearrangement links TRBV28 to TRBJ2-3, with TRBD1 matching 7 bases. J was trimmed by 3 bases and V by 4 bases; bases with no gene match: 1. CDR1 and CDR2 (germline): MDHEN, SYDVKM. This CDR3 comprises 13 residues. The full variable domain, rest sourced from reference TRBV28 and TRBJ2-3, is DVKVTQSSRYLVKRTGEKVFLECVQDMDHENMFWYRQDPGLGLRLIYFSYDVKMKEKGDIPEGYSVSREKKERFSLILESASTNQTSMYLCASSSGQTDTQYFGPGTRLTVL.

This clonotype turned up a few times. The CDR3 here is CSARGAGTAIQAFF. In nucleotides, the CDR3 is TGCAGTGCTAGAGGGGCCGGGACAGCAATCCAAGCTTTCTTT. This chain joins TRBV20-1 and TRBJ1-1, with 7 bases that match TRBD1. Germline lookup yields CDR1 DFQATT and CDR2 SNEGSKA (reference sequence). V lost 1 base to trimming and J lost 9 bases; unmatched junction nucleotides: 11. The CDR3 has 14 amino acids.